This TCR beta chain was captured by sequencing in a study of blood T cell repertoires in COVID-19. For the study at large: Donors in the United States, Italy and Spain gave samples during acute or convalescent COVID-19.

Per the authors' pipeline: Cell counts per sample came from amplifying reference gene primers. The repertoire was sequenced with immunoSEQ multiplex PCR; TCRdb's copy has only in-frame clones and lacks some. V and J calls plus clone size are reproduced from that table; the DNA served to infer D and trimming. The sample lists about 78,000 clones, under 80% occurring once. Germline CDR1 and CDR2: SEHNR and FQNEAQ (reference sequence). The V end lost 1 base, the J end lost 6 bases, and 9 bases lay between the germline ends. The CDR3 has 13 residues. This sequence originates from a human donor in a cohort sampled during active COVID-19. The sequencing input was peripheral blood. The chain links TRBV7-9 to TRBJ1-2, with D perhaps TRBD1 (6 bases). The CDR3 region is CASSLVGGDGYTF. CDR3 sequence (DNA): TGTGCCAGCAGCTTAGTAGGGGGAGATGGCTACACCTTC.